The clone carrying this T cell receptor beta chain was found many times. A read error may produce the germline difference seen at one junction end. This CDR3 comprises 17 residues. Germline V gives CDR1 MGHRA, CDR2 YSYEKL. This sample was taken from a study of early T cells in non-severe SARS-CoV-2 infection. Each cDNA molecule carried a unique molecular identifier. Via MiXCR, TCRdb re-called the 5' RACE reads, giving one row per CDR3 protein. The sample consists of tens of thousands of distinct CDR3 sequences, approximately 8% of them appearing once. The specimen sequenced was whole blood. The clonotype originates from an adult who was a healthcare worker with PCR-confirmed SARS-CoV-2 infection or an uninfected control (not recorded which). The V gene is TRBV4-1, the J gene TRBJ1-3; 8 positions agree with TRBD1. The CDR3 spells CASSPGTGASSENTIYF. The DNA of the CDR3 is TGCGCCAGCAGCCCTGGGACAGGTGCAAGCTCTGAAAACACCATATATTTT.